This passage covers 8 T cell receptor beta chains from one sample sequenced in a study of cytomegalovirus exposure and HLA in healthy donors. Vbeta (60) and Jbeta (13) primers were used in the PCR. Profiling relied on immunoSEQ multiplex PCR, and the TCRdb table lists in-frame clones only, not all of them. The sample shows fewer than 90,000 clones, roughly 67% of them seen only once. Input material: PBMCs. The source is a middle-aged man in good health and CMV-seropositive.

The chain is built from TRBV9 and TRBJ2-6; no clear D gene. CDR3 size: 15 residues. CDR1 is SGDLS and CDR2 is YYNGEE in the germline V gene. V lost 4 bases and J 0 bases, leaving 8 bases between the germline ends. In DNA form, the CDR3 reads TGTGCCAGCAGCTCTCCCCTCTCTGGGGCCAACGTCCTGACTTTC. Translated: CASSSPLSGANVLTF.

The chain employs TRBV6-5 and TRBJ1-1; no definite D call. Looked up from germline, CDR1 is MNHEY and CDR2 is SVGAGI. V dropped 2 bases and J dropped 1 base, with 5 bases sitting between them. The CDR3 totals 13 residues. CDR3 DNA: TGTGCCAGCAGTTACACAGAGAACACTGAAGCTTTCTTT. This gives the protein CASSYTENTEAFF.

The V and J genes are TRBV4-1 and TRBJ1-6; 9 nucleotides align to TRBD1. This CDR3 spans 18 amino acids. With 0 bases clipped from V and 8 bases from J, the junction kept 11 bases outside the gene matches. CDR1 is MGHRA, CDR2 YSYEKL, per germline. In DNA, the CDR3 is TGCGCCAGCAGCCAAGAACCCCTCACAGGGGGCGGTGATTCACCCCTCCACTTT. Translating it yields CASSQEPLTGGGDSPLHF.

V usage is TRBV5-1 and J usage is TRBJ2-2; TRBD2 matches 10 bases. V was pared by 4 bases and J by 4 bases, with 7 bases of the junction left unmatched. The CDR3 totals 16 residues. Germline V gene sequence: CDR1 SGHRS, CDR2 YFSETQ. CDR3 sequence: CASSRGTSEGTGELFF. The CDR3 nucleotides are TGCGCCAGCAGCCGGGGGACTAGCGAGGGCACCGGGGAGCTGTTTTTT.

The chain employs TRBV2 and TRBJ2-7; D may be TRBD2 (6 bases). Trimming pared 4 bases from V and 5 bases from J, leaving 21 bases between. CDR1 and CDR2 (germline): SNHLY, FYNNEI. CDR3 size: 16 residues. The CDR3 bases are TGTGCCAGCAGTGTAGGCGGGACCCTACTTGGCCACGAGCAGTACTTC. Its translation: CASSVGGTLLGHEQYF.

This clone occurred a few times. V usage is TRBV29-1 and J usage is TRBJ1-1; perhaps TRBD1 as D (5 bases). Trimming removed 6 bases at V and 0 bases at J, with 11 bases between. The CDR3 runs to 13 residues. Germline assignment: CDR1 SQVTM and CDR2 ANQGSEA. DNA of the CDR3: TGCAGCGTCGGACGACAGTTGAACACTGAAGCTTTCTTT. Amino acids: CSVGRQLNTEAFF.

V gene TRBV5-6 combines with J gene TRBJ1-6, with a possible D match to TRBD1 (5 bases). The CDR3 has 15 amino acids. V lost 4 bases and J 9 bases, leaving 17 bases between the germline ends. Germline V gives CDR1 SGHDT, CDR2 YYEEEE. Here the CDR3 reads CASSRGRVRGSPLHF. In nucleotides, the CDR3 is TGTGCCAGCAGCCGAGGCAGGGTGAGAGGTTCACCCCTCCACTTT.

This clone occurred once. V is TRBV5-1 and J is TRBJ1-4, with D perhaps matching TRBD1 (5 bases). V lost 4 bases and J lost 8, with 15 bases in between. The CDR3 spans 14 residues. CDR1 is SGHRS and CDR2 is YFSETQ in the germline V gene. The CDR3 DNA reads as TGCGCCAGCAGCCCGGGACGTGGAGGGGAAAAACTGTTTTTT. Translated, it gives CASSPGRGGEKLFF.